The present TCR beta chain was sequenced within a study of OX40 agonist ivuxolimab in advanced cancers. The overall study: Three patients had partial responses: one hepatocellular carcinoma, two cutaneous melanoma. Broader study findings: Undetermined was the antigen specificity of the expanded peripheral T cells.

A remark on this clone: Its antigen is currently unknown.

Only in-frame clones appear in the TCRdb table, and some are missing; sequencing was by immunoSEQ multiplex PCR. The sample has tens of thousands of clones, 80% to 90% seen once; the top ten hold approximately 15%. Germline V gene data show CDR1 as SGHNT and CDR2 as YYREEE (reference sequence). CDR3 length: 15 residues. Trimming removed 2 bases from V and 0 bases from J, with 8 bases in between. This TCR came from an adult with an advanced solid tumor such as melanoma, head and neck, liver or kidney cancer. Sequences were derived from CD4+ or CD8+ T cells sorted from blood, sampled in a trial of the OX40 agonist ivuxolimab. The chain is built from TRBV5-4 and TRBJ2-2; D remains unclear. As DNA, the CDR3 is TGTGCCAGCAGCTTCCCTGAAGCGAACACCGGGGAGCTGTTTTTT. This translates into CASSFPEANTGELFF.